The rows below give T cell receptor beta chains drawn from one sample of a study of control samples from healthy donors and cancer patients. This table comes from immunoSEQ multiplex PCR, and its TCRdb copy is limited to in-frame clones, with some not included. The sample shows under 450,000 clones, 75% to 95% of them seen only once. Sequenced sample: PBMCs. These TCRs come from a man aged 40-49 years with head and neck cancer. Each CDR3 is given with its conserved first and last residue. The D gene is left open where the match is weak. Some rows mark clone size as missing; the rest say once, few, many or name a class of expanded clone.

D	V	J	size	DNA	CDR3
NA	TRBV9	TRBJ1-1	NA	TGTGCCAGCAGCGTGTTGGTAACGGATGAAGCTTTCTTT	CASSVLVTDEAFF
TRBD1	TRBV28	TRBJ1-1	NA	TGTGCCAGCAGTACTAGCAGGGGGAGGAACACTGAAGCTTTCTTT	CASSTSRGRNTEAFF
TRBD1	TRBV11-2	TRBJ1-3	NA	TGTGCCAGCAGCTTGACAGGGCGCTCTGGAAACACCATATATTTT	CASSLTGRSGNTIYF
NA	TRBV7-8	TRBJ1-1	NA	TGTGCCAGCAGCATAGCCCAGGTGAACACTGAAGCTTTCTTT	CASSIAQVNTEAFF
TRBD2	TRBV5-1	TRBJ2-1	NA	TGCGCCAGCAGCTTGTTTGGGACTAGCAACAATGAGCAGTTCTTC	CASSLFGTSNNEQFF
NA	TRBV9	TRBJ1-3	NA	TGTGCCAGCAGCGAGGGGGTCGGGTCCTCTGGAAACACCATATATTTT	CASSEGVGSSGNTIYF
NA	TRBV5-5	TRBJ2-7	NA	TGTGCCAGCAGTCCCGGGGCCAATGGGCGCTACGAGCAGTACTTC	CASSPGANGRYEQYF
NA	TRBV2	TRBJ2-7	NA	TGTGCCAGCAGGGGGGTCGGCCTAGACGAGCAGTACTTC	CASRGVGLDEQYF
NA	TRBV27	TRBJ2-1	NA	TGTGCCAGCAGCCCCTGGGGACACTCCTACAATGAGCAGTTCTTC	CASSPWGHSYNEQFF
NA	TRBV7-2	TRBJ1-1	NA	TGTGCCAGCAGCGACGGGCCGCTCAGGAACACTGAAGCTTTCTTT	CASSDGPLRNTEAFF
NA	TRBV7-2	TRBJ1-2	NA	TGTGCCAGCAGCTTAGTTGGCGGGGAAGCAAACTATGGCTACACCTTC	CASSLVGGEANYGYTF
TRBD2	TRBV9	TRBJ2-1	NA	TGTGCCAGCAGCGTAGAAGGGAGGGGTAATGAGCAGTTCTTC	CASSVEGRGNEQFF
NA	TRBV21-1	TRBJ2-5	NA	TGTGCCAGCAGCAAAGCAGAGCAAGAGACCCAGTACTTC	CASSKAEQETQYF
TRBD1	TRBV11-2	TRBJ2-3	NA	TGTGCCAGCAGCTTCACCGGGACAGGGAGCACAGATACGCAGTATTTT	CASSFTGTGSTDTQYF
NA	TRBV7-9	TRBJ2-7	NA	TGTGCCAGCAGCTTAGGGGAAGTTCCTCCTTACGAGCAGTACTTC	CASSLGEVPPYEQYF
NA	TRBV29-1	TRBJ2-3	NA	TGCAGCGCCCGCAGGGGACAAAGCACAGATACGCAGTATTTT	CSARRGQSTDTQYF
NA	TRBV5-5	TRBJ2-1	NA	TGTGCCAGCAGCTTGAAAGGCGGGAATTCCTACAATGAGCAGTTCTTC	CASSLKGGNSYNEQFF
NA	TRBV27	TRBJ2-6	NA	TGTGCCAGCAGCCGGAACCCTGGGGCCAACGTCCTGACTTTC	CASSRNPGANVLTF
NA	TRBV9	TRBJ1-1	NA	TGTGCCAGCAGCGTTAGAGGGGACGGGAACACTGAAGCTTTCTTT	CASSVRGDGNTEAFF
NA	TRBV11-3	TRBJ2-1	NA	TGTGCCAGCAGCTTCGGGGGCAACTCCTACAATGAGCAGTTCTTC	CASSFGGNSYNEQFF
NA	TRBV3-1/TRBV3-2	TRBJ2-3	NA	TGTGCCAGCAGCCGAGACGCGGGCAGCACAGATACGCAGTATTTT	CASSRDAGSTDTQYF
NA	TRBV5-6	TRBJ2-3	NA	TGTGCCAGCAGCCCGGCGGGGACAGATACGCAGTATTTT	CASSPAGTDTQYF
TRBD1	TRBV9	TRBJ1-1	NA	TGTGCCAGCAGCCCCCCGACAGGGAGCACTGAAGCTTTCTTT	CASSPPTGSTEAFF
TRBD2	TRBV7-8	TRBJ2-1	NA	TGTGCCAGCAGCTTAGTAGATAGCGGGAGCATCCGCCTTAACAATGAGCAGTTCTTC	CASSLVDSGSIRLNNEQFF
NA	TRBV11-2	TRBJ2-4	NA	TGTGCCAGCAGCGTCCCAGGGGTGCTAGCCAAAAACATTCAGTACTTC	CASSVPGVLAKNIQYF
NA	TRBV19	TRBJ1-5	few	TGTGCCAGTACCCCCACCCCAGGGTTTGATCAGCCCCAGCATTTT	CASTPTPGFDQPQHF
NA	TRBV29-1	TRBJ1-4	NA	TGCAGCGTTGAAGAAGGACCAGCGCTTAATGAAAAACTGTTTTTT	CSVEEGPALNEKLFF
NA	TRBV7-3	TRBJ2-3	NA	TGTGCCAGCAGCTTCATTGGCGATACGCAGTATTTT	CASSFIGDTQYF